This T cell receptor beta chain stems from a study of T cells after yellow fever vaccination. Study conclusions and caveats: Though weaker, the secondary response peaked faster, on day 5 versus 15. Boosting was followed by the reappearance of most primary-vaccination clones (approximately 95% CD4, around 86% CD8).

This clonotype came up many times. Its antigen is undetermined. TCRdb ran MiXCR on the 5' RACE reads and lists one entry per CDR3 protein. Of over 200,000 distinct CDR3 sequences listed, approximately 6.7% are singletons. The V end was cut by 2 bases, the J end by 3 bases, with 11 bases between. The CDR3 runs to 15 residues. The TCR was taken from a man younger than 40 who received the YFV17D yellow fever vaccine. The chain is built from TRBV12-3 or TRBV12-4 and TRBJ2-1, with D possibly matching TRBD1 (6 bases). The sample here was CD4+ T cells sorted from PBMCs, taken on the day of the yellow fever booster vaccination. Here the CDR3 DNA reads TGTGCCAGCAGTTTACGGCAGGGGTTCTACAATGAGCAGTTCTTC. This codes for CASSLRQGFYNEQFF.